Below are 13 T cell receptor beta chains sequenced from a single sample in a study of response to subunit inactivated influenza vaccine. TCRdb re-called the RT-PCR reads with MiXCR, one entry per CDR3 protein. The table includes around 650,000 distinct CDR3 sequences, 15% to 18% detected once. The sample here was PBMCs from blood, taken about 11 days after vaccination. Receptors originate from a man over 45 who received an inactivated influenza vaccine.

This chain uses TRBV20-1 with TRBJ1-2; D gene ambiguous. Germline lookup yields CDR1 DFQATT and CDR2 SNEGSKA (reference sequence). The CDR3 runs to 14 residues. The ends were cut back, 3 bases at V and 8 bases at J, with 19 bases in the middle. CDR3 coding DNA: TGCAGTGCTAGCCTAAGGACGGGTTTTAGCGGCTACACCTTC. Its protein is CSASLRTGFSGYTF.

This rearrangement joins TRBV10-1 to TRBJ1-2; 7 bases map to TRBD1. The V and J ends lost 0 bases and 7 bases, in that order; junction bases with no gene match: 8. Germline CDR1 WNHNN, CDR2 SYGVQD (reference sequence). The CDR3 is 15 amino acids. CDR3 nucleotide sequence: TGCGCCAGCAGTGAGTCGCCGGGACAGCCGAGTGGCTACACCTTC. This translates into CASSESPGQPSGYTF.

CDR3 nucleotide sequence: TGTGCCAGCAGTTTACCAGGGGGACTCCTTTTAGCCAAAAACATTCAGTACTTC. Its translation is CASSLPGGLLLAKNIQYF. This chain links TRBV28 with TRBJ2-4, with a possible D match to TRBD1 (7 bases). The CDR3 is made up of 18 amino acids. Trimming removed 2 bases at V and 0 bases at J, with 17 bases between. Germline V lookup: CDR1 MDHEN, CDR2 SYDVKM.

The chain combines TRBV12-3 or TRBV12-4 with TRBJ1-1, with TRBD1 as a possible D gene (6 bases). The CDR3 contains 14 residues. Trimming stripped 4 bases from V and 6 bases from J, with 15 bases between. CDR3 coding DNA: TGTGCCAGCAGTTCCGGGGCCAGGGGACCTGAAGCTTTCTTT. Translating it yields CASSSGARGPEAFF.

This clonotype showed up just a few times. The V gene is TRBV30, the J gene TRBJ1-4, with a possible D match to TRBD1 (5 bases). Germline CDR1 GTSNPN, CDR2 SVGIG (reference sequence). The V and J ends lost 4 bases and 5 bases respectively, with 17 bases between them. The CDR3 consists of 15 residues. The CDR3, as DNA: TGTGCCTGGAAGCCCGATGCAGGGCCAAATGAAAAACTGTTTTTT. Protein sequence: CAWKPDAGPNEKLFF.

This clonotype was counted between two and nine times. The rearrangement uses TRBV27 and TRBJ2-7; D is unclear. Trimming shortened V by 6 bases and J by 1 base, and 16 bases separated the two germline ends. The CDR3 has 15 amino acids. The V gene's germline CDR1 is MNHEY and CDR2 SMNVEV (reference sequence). CDR3 in amino acids: CASRPQSPVSYEQYF. For the CDR3, the DNA is TGTGCCAGCAGACCCCAATCTCCGGTGTCCTACGAGCAGTACTTC.

The chain combines TRBV7-8 with TRBJ2-7, with TRBD1 identical over 9 bases. Germline CDR1 is SGHVS and CDR2 is FQNEAQ. J lost 1 base, V lost 8 bases, and 6 bases had no gene match. The CDR3 covers 14 residues. The CDR3 loop is CASLGTGISYEQYF. The CDR3 DNA reads TGTGCCAGCCTAGGGACAGGGATATCCTACGAGCAGTACTTC.

This clonotype was seen more than once but under ten times. Here the CDR3 DNA reads TGTGCCAGCAGCCAGGGAGACATTCAGTACTTC. It is translated as CASSQGDIQYF. V and J are TRBV3-1 and TRBJ2-4, with D perhaps TRBD2 (5 bases). V was clipped by 3 bases and J by 8 bases, with 5 bases between them. The CDR3 totals 11 residues. CDR1 and CDR2 (germline): LGHDT, YNNKEL (reference sequence).

This clonotype was observed a handful of times. This chain uses TRBV4-3 with TRBJ2-2; 11 nucleotides align to TRBD2. Per germline, CDR1 LGHNA and CDR2 YSLEER. V trimming: 0 bases; J trimming: 0 bases; junction bases outside the gene matches: 6. CDR3 length: 19 amino acids. The CDR3 region has the DNA TGCGCCAGCAGCCAAGATCTGACTAGCGGGGTTCCGAACACCGGGGAGCTGTTTTTT. Translation gives CASSQDLTSGVPNTGELFF.

V and J are TRBV4-3 and TRBJ1-2, with 7 bases identical to TRBD1. Trimming removed 0 bases from V and 5 bases from J; junction bases left unmatched: 3. The CDR3 loop spans 14 amino acids. CDR1 and CDR2 from the germline V gene are LGHNA and YSLEER. The CDR3 DNA follows: TGCGCCAGCAGCCAAGAGACAGGGTTTTATGGCTACACCTTC. This codes for CASSQETGFYGYTF.

This sequence joins TRBV4-2 and TRBJ2-1; 13 nucleotides agree with TRBD2. V dropped 2 bases and J dropped 6; count of bases not matched to a gene: 1. This CDR3 has 15 residues. Germline CDR1 LGHNA, CDR2 YNFKEQ. The CDR3 loop reads CASSQTSGRANEQFF. The CDR3 DNA follows: TGTGCCAGCAGCCAAACTAGCGGGAGGGCCAATGAGCAGTTCTTC.

As DNA, the CDR3 is TGTGCCAGCAGCTTTAGGCGGCTTTACAATGAGCAGTTCTTC. Residues: CASSFRRLYNEQFF. V is TRBV11-2 and J is TRBJ2-1; D remains ambiguous. Germline CDR1 and CDR2: SGHAT and FQNNGV. CDR3 length: 14 residues. V shed 3 bases and J shed 4 bases, with 10 bases lying between them.

The rearrangement links TRBV10-3 to TRBJ1-1; TRBD1 is a possible D gene (5 bases). Germline-derived CDR1 and CDR2 are ENHRY and SYGVKD. Trimming removed 7 bases at V and 7 bases at J, with 19 bases between. The CDR3 extends over 14 amino acids. CDR3 coding DNA: TGTGCCATCAAGGTTGGGGTCGTGGGGGGTGAAGCTTTCTTT. Encoded protein: CAIKVGVVGGEAFF.